These T cell receptor beta chains were read from a single sample in a study of T cell changes during pregnancy in multiple sclerosis. Method: immunoSEQ multiplex PCR; TCRdb's copy keeps in-frame clones and lacks some. The sample includes approximately 40,000 clones, more than 70% seen only once; the top ten take about 0.58%. This material consisted of CD4+ T cells from peripheral blood mononuclear cells, taken in the first trimester of pregnancy. The receptors stem from a female donor with multiple sclerosis, enrolled in a pregnancy study. Both conserved end residues are part of each CDR3. The order of the fields is V gene, clone size, CDR3 length, D gene, J gene, CDR3 protein, CDR3 DNA. D genes are given only for firm matches. Not all rows give a size; the values are once, few, many and, for expanded clones, a class.

TRBV19	NA	16	TRBD1	TRBJ2-5	CASSIPTDRDRETQYF	TGTGCCAGTAGTATTCCCACGGACAGGGACAGGGAGACCCAGTACTTC
TRBV19	NA	15	NA	TRBJ1-2	CASSIDPAINYGYTF	TGTGCCAGTAGTATTGACCCAGCGATAAACTATGGCTACACCTTC
TRBV5-1	NA	15	NA	TRBJ1-1	CASRGYEGVGTEAFF	TGCGCCAGCAGGGGGTACGAGGGTGTCGGCACTGAAGCTTTCTTT
TRBV5-1	NA	18	TRBD1	TRBJ2-2	CASSLYPLGQGVSGELFF	TGCGCCAGCAGCTTGTACCCACTAGGACAGGGGGTGTCCGGGGAGCTGTTTTTT
TRBV2	NA	15	TRBD1	TRBJ1-5	CASSEGGTGGQPQHF	TGTGCCAGCAGTGAAGGTGGAACAGGGGGTCAGCCCCAGCATTTT
TRBV5-1	NA	16	NA	TRBJ1-2	CASSLASTGGNYGYTF	TGCGCCAGCAGCTTGGCTAGTACGGGGGGAAACTATGGCTACACCTTC
TRBV10-3	once	17	TRBD1	TRBJ2-6	CAISAGQGASGANVLTF	TGTGCCATCAGTGCAGGACAGGGGGCCTCTGGGGCCAACGTCCTGACTTTC
TRBV6-4	once	15	NA	TRBJ1-2	CASNPPPRGFLGYTF	TGTGCCAGCAATCCACCCCCCCGCGGGTTCCTTGGCTACACCTTC
TRBV28	NA	14	NA	TRBJ1-5	CASSLGDNNQPQHF	TGTGCCAGCAGTTTAGGGGACAACAATCAGCCCCAGCATTTT
TRBV11-2	medium-sized	16	NA	TRBJ2-7	CASSLGFRQVTYEQYF	TGTGCCAGCAGCTTAGGGTTTCGGCAGGTTACCTACGAGCAGTACTTC
TRBV6-6	NA	16	TRBD2	TRBJ2-1	CASSGGSGSSYNEQFF	TGTGCCAGCAGCGGGGGGAGCGGGAGCTCCTACAATGAGCAGTTCTTC
TRBV5-6	NA	13	TRBD2	TRBJ2-7	CASSPGGSYEQYF	TGTGCCAGCAGCCCGGGGGGGAGCTACGAGCAGTACTTC
TRBV28	NA	13	TRBD2	TRBJ2-1	CASTLAGGDEQFF	TGTGCCAGCACGCTTGCGGGGGGCGATGAGCAGTTCTTC
TRBV7-9	NA	13	TRBD1	TRBJ2-7	CASSSRGPYEQYF	TGTGCCAGCAGCTCCAGGGGGCCCTACGAGCAGTACTTC
TRBV6-5	once	12	TRBD1	TRBJ1-2	CASAEGARGYTF	TGTGCCAGTGCTGAGGGGGCAAGGGGCTACACCTTC
TRBV14	NA	13	NA	TRBJ2-7	CASSQKLTGTEYF	TGTGCCAGCAGCCAAAAGCTCACCGGGACTGAGTACTTC
TRBV30	NA	13	NA	TRBJ1-3	CAWSVAAGNTIYF	TGTGCCTGGAGTGTCGCAGCTGGAAACACCATATATTTT
TRBV2	NA	14	TRBD1	TRBJ2-2	CARTTGVGSGELFF	TGTGCCAGAACGACAGGGGTGGGGTCCGGGGAGCTGTTTTTT
TRBV4-1	NA	14	NA	TRBJ1-2	CASSLQEADYGYTF	TGCGCCAGCAGCCTCCAAGAGGCCGACTATGGCTACACCTTC
TRBV7-3	NA	13	NA	TRBJ1-5	CASSVDSNQPQHF	TGTGCCAGCAGCGTAGATAGCAATCAGCCCCAGCATTTT
TRBV19	once	17	TRBD1	TRBJ1-5	CASSYQTTGGSNQPQHF	TGTGCCAGTAGTTACCAAACTACAGGGGGCAGCAATCAGCCCCAGCATTTT
TRBV9	few	15	TRBD2	TRBJ2-1	CASSRLAGLNNEQFF	TGTGCCAGCAGTAGACTAGCGGGGCTAAACAATGAGCAGTTCTTC
TRBV5-1	NA	14	TRBD1	TRBJ1-2	CASSTRDRNYGYTF	TGCGCCAGCAGCACCCGGGACAGAAACTATGGCTACACCTTC
TRBV29-1	NA	13	TRBD1	TRBJ2-7	CSVLRQGSYEQYF	TGCAGCGTTTTAAGACAGGGGTCCTACGAGCAGTACTTC
TRBV10-3	NA	14	TRBD1	TRBJ2-4	CAISESQGAMIQYF	TGTGCCATCAGTGAGTCTCAGGGGGCGATGATTCAGTACTTC
TRBV19	NA	13	NA	TRBJ1-1	CASSWDTNTEAFF	TGTGCCAGTAGCTGGGACACGAACACTGAAGCTTTCTTT
TRBV11-3	NA	14	TRBD1	TRBJ2-1	CASSSRTGYNEQFF	TGTGCCAGCAGCTCCCGGACAGGCTACAATGAGCAGTTCTTC
TRBV7-9	NA	17	TRBD2	TRBJ2-3	CASSGGGGAVGTDTQYF	TGTGCCAGCAGCGGAGGCGGGGGGGCTGTCGGCACAGATACGCAGTATTTT
TRBV27	NA	17	TRBD1	TRBJ1-4	CASSFRGQAATNEKLFF	TGTGCCAGCAGTTTCCGGGGACAGGCAGCAACTAATGAAAAACTGTTTTTT
TRBV5-6	medium-sized	15	NA	TRBJ2-7	CASSFQAGLSYEQYF	TGTGCCAGCAGCTTCCAAGCGGGCCTCTCCTACGAGCAGTACTTC
TRBV5-1	NA	14	TRBD1	TRBJ1-1	CASSFGTGNTEAFF	TGCGCCAGCAGCTTCGGGACAGGGAACACTGAAGCTTTCTTT